The T cell receptor beta chain under discussion was sequenced for a study of T cell repertoires in cytomegalovirus infection. Findings and limits, study-wide: Across the ex vivo response, the dominant clonotypes were HLA-C-restricted CMV-specific TCR beta clonotypes.

MiXCR, applied by TCRdb to the reads, yields one record per CDR3 protein. Among roughly 720,000 distinct CDR3 sequences listed, about a third were seen once. In this sample, this clonotype turned up once. Antigen: not known. Sequence at one end of the junction differs from germline and may be a read error. Germline CDR1 and CDR2: PRHDT and FYEKMQ (reference sequence). The CDR3 has 14 amino acids. Input material: PBMCs. The source is a human donor in good health (CMV status not recorded). Some clones in this sample may be carry-over from other donors' samples. The chain carries TRBV13 and TRBJ2-1; 8 bases agree with TRBD2. The CDR3 loop reads CASVTSGQYNEQIF. As DNA, the CDR3 is TGTGCCAGCGTTACTAGCGGACAATACAATGAGCAGATCTTC.